Listed below are T cell receptor beta chains from one sample, sequenced in a study of blood T cells in healthy people across ages. A single record per CDR3 protein comes from TCRdb applying MiXCR to the 5' RACE reads. Among 1 million or so distinct CDR3 sequences, roughly a quarter were seen once, and the ten largest hold less than 0.75%. These same records also appear under a second study, on T cells of mothers and their children.

Material for sequencing was blood. Receptors were obtained from a girl aged 2 to 9 in good health. Each CDR3 is given without its conserved first and last residue. The order of the fields is V gene, J gene, CDR3 protein.

TRBV29-1	NA	SVEGDRPYEQY
TRBV20-1	TRBJ2-1	SARNLAGGYNEQF
TRBV28	TRBJ2-1	ASSPYSGRNNEQF
TRBV6-2/TRBV6-3	TRBJ2-1	ASAGGGKSYNEQF
TRBV4-3	TRBJ2-1	VSSQAPRSDNEQF
TRBV20-1	TRBJ1-1	SARWQGGTTEAF
TRBV29-1	TRBJ2-2	SVTSKNTGELF
TRBV9	TRBJ2-5	ASSTAWGETQY
TRBV7-6	TRBJ2-1	ASSHPGTPNEQF
TRBV4-2	TRBJ2-3	ASSQDSGAGTQY
TRBV5-1	TRBJ1-2	ASSLDGQPAYGYT
TRBV2	NA	ASSAPSYEQY
TRBV6-6	TRBJ1-1	ASSYSSMNTEAF
TRBV5-1	TRBJ2-2	ASSFGDNTGELF
TRBV10-2	TRBJ1-2	ASSKDRDLGYT
TRBV12-3/TRBV12-4	TRBJ1-2	ASRGQETNGYT
TRBV7-8	TRBJ2-2	ASSFRRGRSGELF
TRBV2	TRBJ1-1	ASSLAF
TRBV4-2	TRBJ2-1	ASSQFTSGGAEQF
TRBV25-1	TRBJ1-2	ASSDVTAKTNYGYT
TRBV4-1	TRBJ1-4	ASSQSRDAANEKLF
TRBV7-9	TRBJ1-3	ASQAYSGNTIY
TRBV12-3/TRBV12-4	TRBJ1-2	ASFHPGNYGYT
TRBV20-1	TRBJ2-5	SAVSSGALYEQH
TRBV28	TRBJ1-1	ASKLTEAF
TRBV7-9	TRBJ1-4	ASSSRTGGHEKLF
TRBV20-1	TRBJ2-3	SARATSGVLDTQY
TRBV4-1	TRBJ2-1	ASRGDLSSYNEQF
TRBV20-1	TRBJ2-5	SALRGSGQETQY
TRBV5-1	TRBJ2-3	ASSVTGATNPTDTQY
TRBV28	TRBJ2-3	ASSFPTGGSTDTQY
TRBV24-1	TRBJ1-5	ATSDADRGGNQPQH
TRBV4-3	TRBJ2-4	ASSHATDNFKNIQY
TRBV5-6	TRBJ2-1	ASSFTGTGGFNEQF
TRBV3-1	TRBJ2-1	ASSWQRNEQF
TRBV4-1	TRBJ1-5	ASSQRQGNQPQH
TRBV12-3/TRBV12-4	TRBJ2-1	ASSWGGSYNEQF